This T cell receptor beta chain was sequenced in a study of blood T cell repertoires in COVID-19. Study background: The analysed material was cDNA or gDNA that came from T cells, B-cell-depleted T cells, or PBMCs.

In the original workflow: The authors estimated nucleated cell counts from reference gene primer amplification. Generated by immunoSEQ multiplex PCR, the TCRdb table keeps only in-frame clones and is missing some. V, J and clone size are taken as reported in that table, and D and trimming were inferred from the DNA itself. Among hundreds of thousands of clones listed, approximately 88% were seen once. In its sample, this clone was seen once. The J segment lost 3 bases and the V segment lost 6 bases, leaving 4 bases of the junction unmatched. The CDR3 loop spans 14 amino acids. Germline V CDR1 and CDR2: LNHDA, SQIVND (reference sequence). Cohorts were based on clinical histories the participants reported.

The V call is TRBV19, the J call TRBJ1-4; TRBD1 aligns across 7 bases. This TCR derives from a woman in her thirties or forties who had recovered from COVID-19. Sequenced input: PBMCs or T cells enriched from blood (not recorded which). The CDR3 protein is CASRTGRSNEKLFF. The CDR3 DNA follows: TGTGCCAGTAGGACAGGGCGTTCTAATGAAAAACTGTTTTTT. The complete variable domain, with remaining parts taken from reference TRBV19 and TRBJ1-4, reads DGGITQSPKYLFRKEGQNVTLSCEQNLNHDAMYWYRQDPGQGLRLIYYSQIVNDFQKGDIAEGYSVSREKKESFPLTVTSAQKNPTAFYLCASRTGRSNEKLFFGSGTQLSVL.